This T cell receptor (beta chain) was found in a study of shared clonotypes between healthy human individuals. Regarding the study as a whole: Among non-shared clonotypes, generation probabilities were lower than among those shared by all four donors.

The method was immunoSEQ multiplex PCR; TCRdb's version includes in-frame clones alone and lacks a portion of them. The table lists approximately 1.5 million clones, about 98% of them singletons. This CDR3 spans 17 amino acids. The ends were cut back, 2 bases at V and 3 bases at J, with 20 bases in the middle. Germline V gene data show CDR1 as SGHAT and CDR2 as FQNNGV. Notes on this clone: The antigen is undetermined.

The receptor was isolated from a young man in good health. The rearrangement links TRBV11-2 to TRBJ2-7; D might be TRBD1 or TRBD2, each matching 5 bases. The sequenced sample was naive CD4+ T cells sorted from blood. The subset denotes: CD45RA+ positively selected. In nucleotides, the CDR3 is TGTGCCAGCAGCTTAAGGGCAGGGAGCATTCTTAGCTACGAGCAGTACTTC. Protein sequence: CASSLRAGSILSYEQYF.